In this sample, the clone carrying this TCR beta chain turned up a few times. Its antigen is as yet unknown. The entry originates in a study of regulatory T cells in long-lasting Graves disease. Arm-PCR with iRepertoire HTBI primers amplified the CDR3 regions for these TCR beta libraries. TCRdb re-called the multiplex PCR reads through MiXCR, storing one row per CDR3 protein. The sample contains 700,000 or so distinct CDR3 sequences, about 32% of which appear only once. The V gene's germline CDR1 is MNHNS and CDR2 SASEGT. Trimming took 4 bases from V and 5 from J, leaving 12 bases between them. The CDR3 has 14 amino acids. Time point in this sample: persistent/refractory GD, antithyroid drugs over 5 years with positive TRAb. PBMC RNA was the source of the TCR library. Overall study findings and caveats: TRBV28, TRBJ1-2 and TRBJ2-5 emerged as the favored segments in persistent disease.

The specimen comprised peripheral blood mononuclear cells (PBMCs), sampled when the disease was refractory, from a patient treated with antithyroid drugs. This receptor was identified in a female donor with Graves disease. The chain carries TRBV6-1 and TRBJ1-5, with D possibly TRBD1 on 5 matching bases. The CDR3 DNA reads as TGTGCCAGCAGTGTGGGGGGACCTCATCAGCCCCAGCATTTT. This translates into CASSVGGPHQPQHF.